This T cell receptor beta chain was observed in a study of Ad26.COV2.S vaccination and SARS-CoV-2 variants. As to treatment: about 20 received Ad26.COV2.S at low or high dose, single or two shots; about 5 received placebo; per-sample allocation not given. Each sample was drawn 63 days after the first injection (of vaccine or placebo). Produced via immunoSEQ multiplex PCR; TCRdb's table is partial and in-frame only. Here the sample spans fewer than 400,000 clones, about 89% being singletons. The origin of this receptor is a person between 18 and 65 years old who received the Ad26.COV2.S COVID-19 vaccine or a placebo. The starting material was peripheral blood, obtained in a trial of Ad26.COV2.S vaccine versus placebo.

CDR3 DNA: TGTGCCAGCAGTTACTCGGGGGGGAGGAGTTCCTACGAGCAGTACTTC. As protein: CASSYSGGRSSYEQYF. The gene calls are TRBV6-5 and TRBJ2-7; 7 nucleotides agree with TRBD2. The V gene's germline CDR1 is MNHEY and CDR2 SVGAGI. J was trimmed by 1 base and V by 0 bases; bases with no gene match: 6. This CDR3 comprises 16 residues.